Each of the 2 T cell receptor beta chains below was sequenced from the same sample in a study of shared clonotypes between healthy human individuals. The table came from immunoSEQ multiplex PCR; TCRdb's copy has only in-frame clones and leaves some out. Altogether about a million clones are present, 60% to 85% being singletons, with the ten largest covering roughly 0.9%. What was sequenced was memory CD4+ T cells from PBMCs. As for subset: CD45RA-negative fraction. The receptors stem from a young man in good health. Some clones in this sample may be carry-over from other donors' samples.

The V call is TRBV2, the J call TRBJ1-1; 9 bases line up with TRBD1. From germline, CDR1 is SNHLY and CDR2 FYNNEI. V dropped 8 bases and J dropped 4; count of bases not matched to a gene: 5. CDR3 length: 13 amino acids. In DNA, the CDR3 is TGTGCCAGCCAAGGACAGGGGCTCACTGAAGCTTTCTTT. It is translated as CASQGQGLTEAFF.

This clone was counted only a few times. The J gene is TRBJ1-5, the V gene TRBV9; the D gene is possibly TRBD1 (5 bases). Trimming shortened V by 1 base and J by 5 bases, and 10 bases separated the two germline ends. CDR1 is SGDLS, CDR2 YYNGEE, per germline. The CDR3 is 14 amino acids. The CDR3 here is CASSVHTGDQPQHF. CDR3 nucleotides: TGTGCCAGCAGCGTACATACGGGGGATCAGCCCCAGCATTTT.